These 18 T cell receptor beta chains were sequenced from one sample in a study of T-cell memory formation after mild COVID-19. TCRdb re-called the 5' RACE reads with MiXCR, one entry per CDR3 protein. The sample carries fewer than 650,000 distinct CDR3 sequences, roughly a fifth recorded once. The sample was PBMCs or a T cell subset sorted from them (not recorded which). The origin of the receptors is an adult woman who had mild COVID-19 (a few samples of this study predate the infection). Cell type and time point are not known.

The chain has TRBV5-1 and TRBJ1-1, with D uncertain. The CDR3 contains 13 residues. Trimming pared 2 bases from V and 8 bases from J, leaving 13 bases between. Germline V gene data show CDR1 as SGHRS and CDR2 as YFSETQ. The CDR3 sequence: CASSFLGFWEAFF. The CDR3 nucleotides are TGCGCCAGCAGCTTTCTGGGCTTCTGGGAAGCTTTCTTT.

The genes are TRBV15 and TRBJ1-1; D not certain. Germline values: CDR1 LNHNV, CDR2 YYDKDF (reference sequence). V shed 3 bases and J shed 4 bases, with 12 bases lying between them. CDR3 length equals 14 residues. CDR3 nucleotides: TGTGCCACCAGCAGCCTTGACCGGAGCACTGAAGCTTTCTTT. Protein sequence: CATSSLDRSTEAFF.

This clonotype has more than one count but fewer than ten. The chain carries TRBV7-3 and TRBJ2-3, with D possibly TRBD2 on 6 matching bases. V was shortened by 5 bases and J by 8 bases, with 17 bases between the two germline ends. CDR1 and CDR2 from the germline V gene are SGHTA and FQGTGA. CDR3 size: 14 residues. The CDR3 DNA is TGTGCCAGCAGCCGGCTGGGCTTGGGAGGTACGCAGTATTTT. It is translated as CASSRLGLGGTQYF.

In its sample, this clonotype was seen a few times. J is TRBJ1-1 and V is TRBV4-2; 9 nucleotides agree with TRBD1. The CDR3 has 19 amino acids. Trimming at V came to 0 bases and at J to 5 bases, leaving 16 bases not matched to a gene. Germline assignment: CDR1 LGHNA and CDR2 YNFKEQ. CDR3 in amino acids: CASSQDLGWVTGGSTEAFF. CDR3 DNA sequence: TGTGCCAGCAGCCAAGATCTAGGGTGGGTAACAGGGGGCAGTACTGAAGCTTTCTTT.

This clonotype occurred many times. CDR3 coding DNA: TGCGCCAGCACCCAGGACGGAGGGACAGATACGCAGTATTTT. Its protein is CASTQDGGTDTQYF. The rearrangement links TRBV5-1 to TRBJ2-3; a possible D gene is TRBD2 (6 bases). The CDR3 loop spans 14 amino acids. The V gene's germline CDR1 is SGHRS and CDR2 YFSETQ. V was pared by 6 bases and J by 3 bases, with 14 bases between.

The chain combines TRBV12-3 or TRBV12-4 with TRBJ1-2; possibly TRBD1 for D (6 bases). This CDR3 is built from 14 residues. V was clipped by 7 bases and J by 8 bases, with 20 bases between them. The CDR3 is CASTLIGGGGGYTF. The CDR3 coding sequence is TGTGCCAGCACCCTGATAGGAGGGGGAGGGGGCTACACCTTC.

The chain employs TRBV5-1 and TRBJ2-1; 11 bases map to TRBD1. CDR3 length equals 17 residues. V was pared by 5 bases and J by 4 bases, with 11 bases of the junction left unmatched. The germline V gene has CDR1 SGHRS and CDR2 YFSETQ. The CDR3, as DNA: TGCGCCAGCAGTTATACTGGGACAGGGGGAGGTTACAATGAGCAGTTCTTC. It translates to CASSYTGTGGGYNEQFF.

DNA of the CDR3: TGTGCCAGCAGGGGGCCACAGATCACAGATACGCAGTATTTT. Translating gives CASRGPQITDTQYF. This chain uses TRBV7-9 with TRBJ2-3, with D possibly being TRBD1 (5 bases). The length of the CDR3 is 14 residues. The V gene lost 6 bases and the J gene lost 2 bases, with 12 bases spanning the gap. The germline gives CDR1 SEHNR, CDR2 FQNEAQ (reference sequence).

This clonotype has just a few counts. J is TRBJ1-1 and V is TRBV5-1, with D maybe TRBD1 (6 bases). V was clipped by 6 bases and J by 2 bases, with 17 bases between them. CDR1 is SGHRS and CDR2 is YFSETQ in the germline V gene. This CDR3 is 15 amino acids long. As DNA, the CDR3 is TGCGCCAGCATAGGAGGAACAGGGCGCAACACTGAAGCTTTCTTT. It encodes CASIGGTGRNTEAFF.

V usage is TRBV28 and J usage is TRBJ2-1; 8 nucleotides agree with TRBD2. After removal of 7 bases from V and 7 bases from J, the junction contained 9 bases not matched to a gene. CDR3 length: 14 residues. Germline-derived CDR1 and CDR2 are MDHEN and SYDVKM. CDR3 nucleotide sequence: TGTGCCAGCACGCGCCATAGCGGGGCAAATGAGCAGTTCTTC. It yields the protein CASTRHSGANEQFF.

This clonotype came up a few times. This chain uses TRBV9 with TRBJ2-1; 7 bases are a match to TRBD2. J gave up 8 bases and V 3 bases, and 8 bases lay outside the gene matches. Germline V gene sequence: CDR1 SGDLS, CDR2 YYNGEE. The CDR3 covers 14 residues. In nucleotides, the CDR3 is TGTGCCAGCAGCGGAATAGCGGGTATGGATGAGCAGTTCTTC. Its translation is CASSGIAGMDEQFF. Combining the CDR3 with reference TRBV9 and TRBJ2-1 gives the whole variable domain DSGVTQTPKHLITATGQRVTLRCSPRSGDLSVYWYQQSLDQGLQFLIQYYNGEERAKGNILERFSAQQFPDLHSELNLSSLELGDSALYFCASSGIAGMDEQFFGPGTRLTVL.

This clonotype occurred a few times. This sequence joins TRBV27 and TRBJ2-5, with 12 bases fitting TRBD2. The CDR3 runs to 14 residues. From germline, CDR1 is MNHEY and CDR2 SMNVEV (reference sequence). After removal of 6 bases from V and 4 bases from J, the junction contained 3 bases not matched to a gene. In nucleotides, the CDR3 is TGTGCCAGCAGGGCACTAGCGGGAGGAGAGACCCAGTACTTC. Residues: CASRALAGGETQYF.

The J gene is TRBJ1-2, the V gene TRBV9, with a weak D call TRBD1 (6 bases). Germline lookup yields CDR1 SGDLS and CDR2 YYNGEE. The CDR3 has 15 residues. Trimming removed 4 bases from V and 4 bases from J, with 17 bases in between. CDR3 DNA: TGTGCCAGCAGCCCCACAGGGAGGGGAAGCTATGGCTACACCTTC. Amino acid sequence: CASSPTGRGSYGYTF.

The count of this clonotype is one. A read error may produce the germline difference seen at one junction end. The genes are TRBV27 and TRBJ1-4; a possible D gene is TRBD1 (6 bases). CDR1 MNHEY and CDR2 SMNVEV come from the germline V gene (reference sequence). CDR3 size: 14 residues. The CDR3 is CATSGGATNEKLYF. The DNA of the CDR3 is TGTGCCACCTCCGGGGGGGCAACTAATGAAAAACTGTATTTT.

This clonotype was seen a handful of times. The CDR3 DNA follows: TGTGCCAGCAGCGTAGACATGTCCTACGAGCAGTACTTC. Its protein product is CASSVDMSYEQYF. The chain employs TRBV9 and TRBJ2-7, with unresolved D. Germline loops: CDR1 SGDLS, CDR2 YYNGEE. The CDR3 spans 13 residues. V was cut by 0 bases and J by 1 base, with 5 bases left in between.

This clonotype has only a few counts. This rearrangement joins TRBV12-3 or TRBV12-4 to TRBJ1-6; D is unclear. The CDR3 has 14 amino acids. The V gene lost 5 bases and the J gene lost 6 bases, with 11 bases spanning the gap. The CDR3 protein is CASSASVGNSPLHF. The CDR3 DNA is TGTGCCAGCAGTGCTAGTGTCGGTAATTCACCCCTCCACTTT.

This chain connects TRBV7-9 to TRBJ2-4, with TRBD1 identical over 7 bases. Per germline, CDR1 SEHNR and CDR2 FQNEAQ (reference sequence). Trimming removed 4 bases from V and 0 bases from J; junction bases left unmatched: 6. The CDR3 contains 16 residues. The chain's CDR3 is CASSSTGALAKNIQYF. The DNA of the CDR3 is TGTGCCAGCAGCTCCACAGGGGCCCTAGCCAAAAACATTCAGTACTTC.

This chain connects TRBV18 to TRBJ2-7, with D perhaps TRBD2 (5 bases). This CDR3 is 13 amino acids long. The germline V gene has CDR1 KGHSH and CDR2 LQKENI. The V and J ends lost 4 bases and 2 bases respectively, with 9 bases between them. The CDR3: CASSRGFAYEQYF. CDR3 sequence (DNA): TGTGCCAGCTCACGAGGGTTTGCCTACGAGCAGTACTTC.